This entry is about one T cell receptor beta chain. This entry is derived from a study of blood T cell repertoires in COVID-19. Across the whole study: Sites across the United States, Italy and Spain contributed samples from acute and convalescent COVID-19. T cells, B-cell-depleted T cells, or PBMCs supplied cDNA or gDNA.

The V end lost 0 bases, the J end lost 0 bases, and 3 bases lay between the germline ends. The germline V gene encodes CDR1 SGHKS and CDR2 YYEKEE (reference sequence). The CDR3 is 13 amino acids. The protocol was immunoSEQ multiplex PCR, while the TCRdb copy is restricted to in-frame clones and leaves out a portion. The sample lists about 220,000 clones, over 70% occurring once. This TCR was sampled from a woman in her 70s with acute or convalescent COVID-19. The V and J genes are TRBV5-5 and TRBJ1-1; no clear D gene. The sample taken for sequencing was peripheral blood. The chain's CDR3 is CASSLGMNTEAFF. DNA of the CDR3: TGTGCCAGCAGCTTGGGTATGAACACTGAAGCTTTCTTT.